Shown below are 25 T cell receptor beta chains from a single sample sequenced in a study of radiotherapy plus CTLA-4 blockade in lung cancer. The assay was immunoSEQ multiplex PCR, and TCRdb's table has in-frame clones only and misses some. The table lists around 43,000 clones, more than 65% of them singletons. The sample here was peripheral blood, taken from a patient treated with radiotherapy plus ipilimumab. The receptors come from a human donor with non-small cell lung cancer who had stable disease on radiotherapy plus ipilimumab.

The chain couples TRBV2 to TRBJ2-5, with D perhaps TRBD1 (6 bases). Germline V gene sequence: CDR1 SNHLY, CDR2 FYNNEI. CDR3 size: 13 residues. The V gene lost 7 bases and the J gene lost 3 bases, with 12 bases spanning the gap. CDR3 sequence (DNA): TGTGCCAGCAAGGACAGCCTCAAAGAGACCCAGTACTTC. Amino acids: CASKDSLKETQYF.

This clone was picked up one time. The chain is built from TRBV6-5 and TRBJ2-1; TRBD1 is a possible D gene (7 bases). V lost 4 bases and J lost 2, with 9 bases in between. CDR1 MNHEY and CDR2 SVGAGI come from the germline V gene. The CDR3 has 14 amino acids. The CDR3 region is CASSWRGPYNEQFF. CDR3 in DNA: TGTGCCAGCAGTTGGAGGGGGCCCTACAATGAGCAGTTCTTC.

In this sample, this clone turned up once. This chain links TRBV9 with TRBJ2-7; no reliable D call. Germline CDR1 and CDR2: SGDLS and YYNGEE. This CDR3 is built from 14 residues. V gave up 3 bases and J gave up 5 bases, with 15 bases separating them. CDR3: CASSGAGTAHEQYF. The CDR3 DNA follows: TGTGCCAGCAGCGGGGCAGGTACGGCCCACGAGCAGTACTTC.

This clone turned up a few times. CDR3 sequence: CSVAWSPNEQFF. The CDR3 DNA reads TGCAGCGTGGCATGGTCGCCCAATGAGCAGTTCTTC. This chain links TRBV29-1 with TRBJ2-1; D is ambiguous. Germline-derived CDR1 and CDR2 are SQVTM and ANQGSEA. Trimming pared 6 bases from V and 6 bases from J, leaving 12 bases between. The CDR3 runs to 12 residues.

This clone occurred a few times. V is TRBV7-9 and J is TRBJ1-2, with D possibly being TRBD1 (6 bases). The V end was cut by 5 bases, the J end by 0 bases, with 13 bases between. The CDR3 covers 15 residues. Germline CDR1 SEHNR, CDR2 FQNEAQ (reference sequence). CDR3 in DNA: TGTGCCAGCAGCACAGGGCTGCTGACTAACTATGGCTACACCTTC. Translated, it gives CASSTGLLTNYGYTF.

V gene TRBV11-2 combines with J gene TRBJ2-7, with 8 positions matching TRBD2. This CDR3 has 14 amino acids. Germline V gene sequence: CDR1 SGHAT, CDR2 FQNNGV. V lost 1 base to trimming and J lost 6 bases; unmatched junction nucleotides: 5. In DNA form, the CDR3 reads TGTGCCAGCAGCTTAGCGCGCCGGGAGGGCGAGCAGTACTTC. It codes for CASSLARREGEQYF. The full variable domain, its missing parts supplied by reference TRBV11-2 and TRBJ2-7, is EAGVAQSPRYKIIEKRQSVAFWCNPISGHATLYWYQQILGQGPKLLIQFQNNGVVDDSQLPKDRFSAERLKGVDSTLKIQPAKLEDSAVYLCASSLARREGEQYFGPGTRLTVT.

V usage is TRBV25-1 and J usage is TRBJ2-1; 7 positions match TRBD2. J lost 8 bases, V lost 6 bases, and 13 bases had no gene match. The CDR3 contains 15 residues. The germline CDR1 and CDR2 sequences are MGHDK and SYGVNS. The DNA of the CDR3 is TGTGCCAGCAGCAACTATGCGGCTCGGGGGGATGAGCAGTTCTTC. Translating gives CASSNYAARGDEQFF.

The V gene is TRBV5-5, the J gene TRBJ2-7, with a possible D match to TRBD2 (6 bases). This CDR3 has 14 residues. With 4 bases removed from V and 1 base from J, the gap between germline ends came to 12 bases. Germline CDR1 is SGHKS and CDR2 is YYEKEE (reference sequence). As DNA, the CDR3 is TGTGCCAGCAGCGTGGACTATCCGTCCTACGAGCAGTACTTC. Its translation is CASSVDYPSYEQYF.

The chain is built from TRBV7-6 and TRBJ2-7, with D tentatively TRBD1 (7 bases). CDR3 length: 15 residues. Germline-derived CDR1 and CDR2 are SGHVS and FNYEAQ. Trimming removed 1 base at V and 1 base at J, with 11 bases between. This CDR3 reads CASSLGAGGSYEQYF. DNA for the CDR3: TGTGCCAGCAGCTTAGGGGCAGGGGGGTCCTACGAGCAGTACTTC.

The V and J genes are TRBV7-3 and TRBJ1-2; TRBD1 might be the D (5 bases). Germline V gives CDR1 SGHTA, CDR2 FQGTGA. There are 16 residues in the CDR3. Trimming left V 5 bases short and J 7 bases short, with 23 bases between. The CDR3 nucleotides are TGTGCCAGCAGCCAAGGGGTAGTACGGTCATCCGGTGGCTACACCTTC. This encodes CASSQGVVRSSGGYTF.

The CDR3 bases are TGCGCCAGCAATACCGGGACAGGGGTTGGCGAGCAGTTCTTC. It translates to CASNTGTGVGEQFF. The rearrangement joins TRBV5-1 to TRBJ2-1; 10 nucleotides match TRBD1. The CDR3 covers 14 residues. V lost 6 bases, J lost 10 bases, and 10 bases stayed unmatched. Germline assignment: CDR1 SGHRS and CDR2 YFSETQ.

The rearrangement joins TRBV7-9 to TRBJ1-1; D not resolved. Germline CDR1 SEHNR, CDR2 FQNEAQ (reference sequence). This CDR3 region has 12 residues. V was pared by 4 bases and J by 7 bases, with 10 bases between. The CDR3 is CASSSIISEAFF. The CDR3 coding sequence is TGTGCCAGCAGCTCAATTATTAGTGAAGCTTTCTTT.

Here the CDR3 DNA reads TGCAGCGTTAATGACAGGGGCGCTCAAGAGACCCAGTACTTC. Residues: CSVNDRGAQETQYF. The chain links TRBV29-1 to TRBJ2-5; 8 positions match TRBD1. The CDR3 has 14 amino acids. Germline trimming cut 5 bases from V and 2 bases from J; bases unmatched to any gene: 7. Looked up from germline, CDR1 is SQVTM and CDR2 is ANQGSEA.

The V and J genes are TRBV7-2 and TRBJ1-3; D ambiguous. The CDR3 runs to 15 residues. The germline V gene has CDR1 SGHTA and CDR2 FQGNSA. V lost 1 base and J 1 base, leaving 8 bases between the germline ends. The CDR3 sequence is CASSLDGGSGNTIYF. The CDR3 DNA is TGTGCCAGCAGCTTAGACGGTGGTTCTGGAAACACCATATATTTT.

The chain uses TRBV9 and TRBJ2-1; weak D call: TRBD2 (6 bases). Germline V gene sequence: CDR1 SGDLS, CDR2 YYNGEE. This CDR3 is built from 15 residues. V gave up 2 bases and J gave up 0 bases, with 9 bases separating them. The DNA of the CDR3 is TGTGCCAGCAGCGTCCGGGGGAGCTCCTACAATGAGCAGTTCTTC. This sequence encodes CASSVRGSSYNEQFF.

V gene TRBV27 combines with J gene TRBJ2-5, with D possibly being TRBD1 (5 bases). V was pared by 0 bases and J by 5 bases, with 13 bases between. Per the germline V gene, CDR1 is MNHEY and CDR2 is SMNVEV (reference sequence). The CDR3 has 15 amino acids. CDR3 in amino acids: CASSLSGASTETQYF. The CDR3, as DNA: TGTGCCAGCAGTTTATCAGGGGCCTCCACGGAGACCCAGTACTTC.

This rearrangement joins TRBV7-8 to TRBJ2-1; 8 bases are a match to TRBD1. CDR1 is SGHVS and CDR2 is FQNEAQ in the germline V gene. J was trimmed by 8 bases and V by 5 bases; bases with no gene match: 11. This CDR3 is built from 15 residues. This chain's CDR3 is CASSGTGTGVYEQFF. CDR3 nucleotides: TGTGCCAGCAGCGGAACCGGGACAGGAGTTTATGAGCAGTTCTTC.

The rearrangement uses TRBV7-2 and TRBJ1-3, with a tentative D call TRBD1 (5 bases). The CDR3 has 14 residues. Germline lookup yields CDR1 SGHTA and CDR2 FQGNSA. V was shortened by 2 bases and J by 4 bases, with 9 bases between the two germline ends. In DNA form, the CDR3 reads TGTGCCAGCAGCTTACGGGGGACCGGAAACACCATATATTTT. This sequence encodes CASSLRGTGNTIYF.

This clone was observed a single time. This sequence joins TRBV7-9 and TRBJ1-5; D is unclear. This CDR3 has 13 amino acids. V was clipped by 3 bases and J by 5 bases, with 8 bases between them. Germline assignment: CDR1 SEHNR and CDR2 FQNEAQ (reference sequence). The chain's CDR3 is CASSFSPDQPQHF. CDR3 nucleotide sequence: TGTGCCAGCAGCTTTTCCCCTGATCAGCCCCAGCATTTT.

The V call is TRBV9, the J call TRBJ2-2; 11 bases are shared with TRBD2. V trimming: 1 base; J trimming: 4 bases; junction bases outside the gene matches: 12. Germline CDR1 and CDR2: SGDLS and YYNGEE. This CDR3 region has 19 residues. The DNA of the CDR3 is TGTGCCAGCAGCGTACTTCCCCTAGCGGGGGGCCGGGGCACCGGGGAGCTGTTTTTT. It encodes CASSVLPLAGGRGTGELFF.

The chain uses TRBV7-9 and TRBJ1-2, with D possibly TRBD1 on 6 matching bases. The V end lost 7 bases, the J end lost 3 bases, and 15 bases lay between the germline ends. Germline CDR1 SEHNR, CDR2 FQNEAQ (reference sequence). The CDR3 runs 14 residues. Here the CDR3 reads CASIPRTDHYGYTF. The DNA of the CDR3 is TGTGCCAGCATCCCAAGGACAGACCACTATGGCTACACCTTC.

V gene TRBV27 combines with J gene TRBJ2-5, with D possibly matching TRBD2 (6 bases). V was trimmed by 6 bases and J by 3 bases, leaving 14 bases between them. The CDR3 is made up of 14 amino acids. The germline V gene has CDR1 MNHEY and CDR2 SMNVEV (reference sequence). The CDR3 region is CASSPGVAEETQYF. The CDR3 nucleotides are TGTGCCAGCAGCCCGGGGGTAGCCGAAGAGACCCAGTACTTC.

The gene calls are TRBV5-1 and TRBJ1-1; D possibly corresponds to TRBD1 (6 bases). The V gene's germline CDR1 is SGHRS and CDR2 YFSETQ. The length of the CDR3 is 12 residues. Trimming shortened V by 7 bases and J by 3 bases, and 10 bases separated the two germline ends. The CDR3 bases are TGCGCCAGCTCCGGACAGCACACTGAAGCTTTCTTT. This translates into CASSGQHTEAFF.

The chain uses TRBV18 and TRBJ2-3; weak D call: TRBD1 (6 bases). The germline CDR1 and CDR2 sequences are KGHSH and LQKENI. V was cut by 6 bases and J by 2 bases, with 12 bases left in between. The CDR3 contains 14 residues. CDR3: CASSHRVSTDTQYF. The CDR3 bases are TGTGCCAGCTCGCACAGGGTCTCCACAGATACGCAGTATTTT.

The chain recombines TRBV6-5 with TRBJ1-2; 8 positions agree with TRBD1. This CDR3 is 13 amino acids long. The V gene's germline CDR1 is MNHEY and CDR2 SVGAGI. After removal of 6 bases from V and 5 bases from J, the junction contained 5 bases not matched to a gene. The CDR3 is CASRLNRGYGYTF. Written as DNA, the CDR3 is TGTGCCAGCAGATTAAACAGGGGGTATGGCTACACCTTC.